This T cell receptor (beta chain) emerged from a study of blood T cell repertoires in COVID-19. As for the study in general: Italy, Spain and the United States were the sources of the convalescent and acute COVID-19 samples. PBMCs, B-cell-depleted T cells, or T cells were the source of the cDNA or gDNA that made up the material.

Seattle patients were enrolled while actively infected and followed longitudinally. This CDR3 region has 17 residues. Germline V gene lookup returns CDR1 LNHDA and CDR2 SQIVND (reference sequence). V lost 4 bases, J lost 4 bases, and 12 bases stayed unmatched. How the authors handled the data: The authors estimated nucleated cell counts from reference gene primer amplification. Here immunoSEQ multiplex PCR was the method, and the copy in TCRdb shows in-frame clones only, minus some. The V and J calls and clone size were taken over from that table, and D and trimming were inferred from the DNA. The table lists roughly 200,000 clones, 85% to 95% of them singletons.

Sequenced input: peripheral blood. The chain links TRBV19 to TRBJ2-3, with TRBD1 identical over 9 bases. This clonotype was sampled from a young man with COVID-19, enrolled during active disease. In DNA, the CDR3 is TGTGCCAGTAGTAAATTGCCGGGACAGGGACTTGCAGATACGCAGTATTTT. Residues: CASSKLPGQGLADTQYF.